This T cell receptor beta chain appears in the sequencing data of a study of vaccination effects on CD4 cells after COVID-19. Findings and caveats of the study: Infection-derived and vaccine-derived clones contracted markedly late after vaccination.

Remarks on this clone: Its antigen is undetermined.

Assay: immunoSEQ multiplex PCR; the TCRdb copy retains only in-frame clones and omits some. Altogether some 40,000 clones are present, roughly 79% being singletons, with the ten largest covering 2%. The CDR3 runs to 16 residues. Germline V gives CDR1 WNHNN, CDR2 SYGVQD (reference sequence). V was pared by 4 bases and J by 0 bases, with 7 bases of the junction left unmatched. Antigen-specific CD4+ T cells expanded by the ViraFEST assay with viral peptide pools were then sequenced. At the end of roughly 9 days of culture, CD4+ T cells were isolated. Every participant took two doses of the BNT162b2 or mRNA-1273 vaccine.

This chain joins TRBV10-1 and TRBJ2-5; 8 bases agree with TRBD1. The clonotype comes from a human donor who received a COVID-19 vaccine. Some clones in this sample may be carry-over from other donors' samples. The specimen was CD4+ T cells from PBMCs cultured with HCoV-NL63 spike peptides, collected after COVID-19 vaccination. For the CDR3, the DNA is TGCGCCAGCAGTGCCGGGACAGGCTATTACCAAGAGACCCAGTACTTC. It yields the protein CASSAGTGYYQETQYF.